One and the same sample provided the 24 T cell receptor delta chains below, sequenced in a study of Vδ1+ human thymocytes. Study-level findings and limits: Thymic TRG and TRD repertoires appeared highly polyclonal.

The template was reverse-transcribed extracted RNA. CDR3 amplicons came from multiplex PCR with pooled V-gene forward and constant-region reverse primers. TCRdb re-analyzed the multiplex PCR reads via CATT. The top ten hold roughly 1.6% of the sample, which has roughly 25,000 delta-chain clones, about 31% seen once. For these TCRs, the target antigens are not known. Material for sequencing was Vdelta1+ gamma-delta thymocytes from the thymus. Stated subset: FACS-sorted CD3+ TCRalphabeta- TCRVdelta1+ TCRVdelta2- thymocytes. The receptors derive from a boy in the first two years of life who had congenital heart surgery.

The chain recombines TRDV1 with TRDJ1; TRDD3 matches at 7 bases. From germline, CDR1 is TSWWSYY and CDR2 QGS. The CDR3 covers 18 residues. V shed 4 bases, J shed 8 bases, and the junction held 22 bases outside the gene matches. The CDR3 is CALGGDTPEPLGYTKLIF. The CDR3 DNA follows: TGTGCTCTTGGGGGAGACACGCCGGAACCACTGGGGTATACGAAACTCATCTTT.

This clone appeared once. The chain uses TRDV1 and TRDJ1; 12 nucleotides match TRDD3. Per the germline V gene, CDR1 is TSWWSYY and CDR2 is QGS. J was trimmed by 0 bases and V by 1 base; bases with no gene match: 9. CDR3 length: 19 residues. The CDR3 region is CALGERPLLGDTYTDKLIF. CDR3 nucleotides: TGTGCTCTTGGGGAACGTCCCCTACTGGGGGATACCTACACCGATAAACTCATCTTT.

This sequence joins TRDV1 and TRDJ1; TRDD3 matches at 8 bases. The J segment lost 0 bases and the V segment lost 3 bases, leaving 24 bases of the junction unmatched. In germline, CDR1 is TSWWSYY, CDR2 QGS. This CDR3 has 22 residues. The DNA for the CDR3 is TGTGCTCTTGGGGACCCGCCTTCCCGGTACTGGGGGCAGCCGGGGTACACCGATAAACTCATCTTT. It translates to CALGDPPSRYWGQPGYTDKLIF.

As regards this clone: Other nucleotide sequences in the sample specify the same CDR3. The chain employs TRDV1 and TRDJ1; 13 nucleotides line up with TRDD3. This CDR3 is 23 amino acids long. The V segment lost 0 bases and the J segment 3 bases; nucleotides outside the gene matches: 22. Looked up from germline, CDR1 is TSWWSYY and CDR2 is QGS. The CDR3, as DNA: TGTGCTCTTGGGGAACTGTTGGACTTCCCACAGGGTAACTGGGGGATACGGGCCGATAAACTCATCTTT. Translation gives CALGELLDFPQGNWGIRADKLIF.

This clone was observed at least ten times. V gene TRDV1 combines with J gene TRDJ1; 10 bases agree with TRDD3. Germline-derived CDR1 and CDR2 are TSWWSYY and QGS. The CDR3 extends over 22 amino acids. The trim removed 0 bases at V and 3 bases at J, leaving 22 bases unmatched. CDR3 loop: CALGELVRFRWGDTRFPDKLIF. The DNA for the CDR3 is TGTGCTCTTGGGGAACTAGTTCGATTTCGCTGGGGGGATACGCGATTTCCCGATAAACTCATCTTT.

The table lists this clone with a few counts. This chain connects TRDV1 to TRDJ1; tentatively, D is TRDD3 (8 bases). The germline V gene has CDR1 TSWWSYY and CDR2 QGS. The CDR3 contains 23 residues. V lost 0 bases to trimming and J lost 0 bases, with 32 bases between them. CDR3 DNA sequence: TGTGCTCTTGGGGAACTTGGTCCTCCTTCCTCCGAGGTCCTGGGGGAGTACACCGATAAACTCATCTTT. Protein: CALGELGPPSSEVLGEYTDKLIF.

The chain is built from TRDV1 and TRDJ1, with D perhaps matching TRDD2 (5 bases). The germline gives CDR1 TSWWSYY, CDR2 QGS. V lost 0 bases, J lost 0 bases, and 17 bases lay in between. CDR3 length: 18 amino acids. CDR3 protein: CALGELGCAYPYTDKLIF. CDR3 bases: TGTGCTCTTGGGGAACTAGGCTGTGCCTACCCGTACACCGATAAACTCATCTTT.

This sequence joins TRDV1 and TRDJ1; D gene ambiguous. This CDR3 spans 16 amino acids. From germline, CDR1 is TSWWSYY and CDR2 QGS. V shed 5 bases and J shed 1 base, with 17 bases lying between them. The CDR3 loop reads CALGLGAFRRTDKLIF. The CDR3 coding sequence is TGTGCTCTTGGGCTTGGTGCTTTCCGACGCACCGATAAACTCATCTTT.

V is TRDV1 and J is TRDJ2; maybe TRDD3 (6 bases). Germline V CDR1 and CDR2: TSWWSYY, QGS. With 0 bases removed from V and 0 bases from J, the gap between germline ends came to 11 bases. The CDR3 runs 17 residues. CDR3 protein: CALGELGMGALTAQLFF. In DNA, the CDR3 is TGTGCTCTTGGGGAACTGGGGATGGGAGCTTTGACAGCACAACTCTTCTTT.

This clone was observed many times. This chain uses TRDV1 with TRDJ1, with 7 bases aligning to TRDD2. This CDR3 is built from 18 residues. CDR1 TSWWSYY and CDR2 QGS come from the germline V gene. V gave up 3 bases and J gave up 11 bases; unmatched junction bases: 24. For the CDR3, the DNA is TGTGCTCTTGGGGACCAAGGCCTTCCTCAAGACCCCTGGGAGAAGCTCATCTTT. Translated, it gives CALGDQGLPQDPWEKLIF.

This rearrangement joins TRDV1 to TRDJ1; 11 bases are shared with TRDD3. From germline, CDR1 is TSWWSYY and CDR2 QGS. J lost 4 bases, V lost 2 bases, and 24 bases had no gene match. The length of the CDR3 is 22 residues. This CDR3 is CALGELILSFLSGGYYNDKLIF. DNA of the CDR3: TGTGCTCTTGGGGAATTGATCCTTTCCTTCCTTTCTGGGGGATACTATAACGATAAACTCATCTTT.

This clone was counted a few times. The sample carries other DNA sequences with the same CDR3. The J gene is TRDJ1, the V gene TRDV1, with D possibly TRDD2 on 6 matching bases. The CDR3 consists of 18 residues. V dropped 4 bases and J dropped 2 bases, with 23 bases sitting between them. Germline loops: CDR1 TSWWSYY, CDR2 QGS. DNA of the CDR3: TGTGCTCTTGGGGCCTACTGGCCTTCCCCCGAGGCGACCGATAAACTCATCTTT. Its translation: CALGAYWPSPEATDKLIF.

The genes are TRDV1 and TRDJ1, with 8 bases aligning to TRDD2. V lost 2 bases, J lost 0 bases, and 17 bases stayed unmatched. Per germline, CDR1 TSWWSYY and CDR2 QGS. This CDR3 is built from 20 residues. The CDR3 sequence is CALGEITDFLLGMYTDKLIF. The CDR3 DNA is TGTGCTCTTGGGGAAATAACTGACTTCCTACTGGGAATGTACACCGATAAACTCATCTTT.

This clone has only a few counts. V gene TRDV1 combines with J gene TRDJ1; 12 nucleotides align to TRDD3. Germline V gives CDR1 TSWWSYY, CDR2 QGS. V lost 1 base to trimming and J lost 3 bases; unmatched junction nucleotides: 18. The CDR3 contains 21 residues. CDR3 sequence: CALGEHRRVSTLGDTADKLIF. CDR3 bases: TGTGCTCTTGGGGAACACCGACGGGTCTCCACCCTGGGGGATACGGCCGATAAACTCATCTTT.

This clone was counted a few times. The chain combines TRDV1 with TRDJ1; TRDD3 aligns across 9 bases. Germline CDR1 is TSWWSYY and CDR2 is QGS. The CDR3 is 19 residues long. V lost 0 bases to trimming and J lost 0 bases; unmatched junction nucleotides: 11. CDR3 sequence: CALGELNEVLGDHTDKLIF. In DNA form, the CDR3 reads TGTGCTCTTGGGGAACTAAACGAAGTACTGGGGGACCACACCGATAAACTCATCTTT.

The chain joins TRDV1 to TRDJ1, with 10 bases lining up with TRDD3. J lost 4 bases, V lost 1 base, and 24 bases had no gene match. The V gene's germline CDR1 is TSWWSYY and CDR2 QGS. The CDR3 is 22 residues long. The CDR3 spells CALGEPRPLNWGIPQPRDKLIF. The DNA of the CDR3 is TGTGCTCTTGGGGAACCCCGCCCCCTGAACTGGGGGATCCCACAGCCCCGCGATAAACTCATCTTT.

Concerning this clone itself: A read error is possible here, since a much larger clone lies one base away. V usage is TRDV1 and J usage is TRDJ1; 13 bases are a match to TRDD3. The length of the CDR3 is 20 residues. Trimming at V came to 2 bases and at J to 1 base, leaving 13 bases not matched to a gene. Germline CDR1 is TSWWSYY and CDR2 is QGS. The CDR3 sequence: CALGECPRTGGYASTDKLIF. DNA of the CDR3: TGTGCTCTTGGGGAATGTCCACGTACTGGGGGATACGCGTCCACCGATAAACTCATCTTT.

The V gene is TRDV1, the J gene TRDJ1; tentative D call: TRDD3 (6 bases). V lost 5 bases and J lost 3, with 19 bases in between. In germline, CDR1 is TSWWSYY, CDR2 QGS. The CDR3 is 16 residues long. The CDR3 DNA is TGTGCTCTTGGGCACGACGGGGATCCCCACCCCGATAAACTCATCTTT. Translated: CALGHDGDPHPDKLIF.

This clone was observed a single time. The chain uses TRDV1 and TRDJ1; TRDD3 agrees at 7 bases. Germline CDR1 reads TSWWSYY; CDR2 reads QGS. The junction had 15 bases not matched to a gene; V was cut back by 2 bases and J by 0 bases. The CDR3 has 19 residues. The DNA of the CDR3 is TGTGCTCTTGGGGAAAAGATTCCCGGCGTGGGGGAGTACACCGATAAACTCATCTTT. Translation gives CALGEKIPGVGEYTDKLIF.

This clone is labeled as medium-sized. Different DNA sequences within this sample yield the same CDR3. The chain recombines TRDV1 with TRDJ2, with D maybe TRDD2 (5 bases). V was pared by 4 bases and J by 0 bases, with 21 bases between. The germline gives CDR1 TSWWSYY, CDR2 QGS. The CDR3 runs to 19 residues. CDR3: CALGALFPLTPPLTAQLFF. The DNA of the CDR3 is TGTGCTCTTGGGGCCCTGTTTCCTTTAACCCCACCTTTGACAGCACAACTCTTCTTT.

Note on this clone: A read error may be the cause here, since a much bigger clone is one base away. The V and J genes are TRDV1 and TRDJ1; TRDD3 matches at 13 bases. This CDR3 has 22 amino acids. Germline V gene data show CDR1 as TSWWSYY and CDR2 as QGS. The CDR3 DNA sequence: TGTGCTCGTGGGGCTCATCGGCCCCCTACGGCCCGTACTGGGGGATACGCTAATAAACTCATCTTT. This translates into CARGAHRPPTARTGGYANKLIF.

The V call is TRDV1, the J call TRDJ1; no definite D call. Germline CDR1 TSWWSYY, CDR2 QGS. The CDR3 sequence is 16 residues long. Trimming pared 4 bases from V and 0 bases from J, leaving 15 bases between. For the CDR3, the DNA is TGTGCTCTTGGGGTACTACGTACGTCTTACACCGATAAACTCATCTTT. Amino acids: CALGVLRTSYTDKLIF.

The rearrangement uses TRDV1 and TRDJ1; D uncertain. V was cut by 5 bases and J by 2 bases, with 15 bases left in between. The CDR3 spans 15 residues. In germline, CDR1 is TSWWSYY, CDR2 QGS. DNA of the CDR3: TGTGCTCTTGGGTCACTAATCTCTTCGACCGATAAACTCATCTTT. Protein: CALGSLISSTDKLIF.

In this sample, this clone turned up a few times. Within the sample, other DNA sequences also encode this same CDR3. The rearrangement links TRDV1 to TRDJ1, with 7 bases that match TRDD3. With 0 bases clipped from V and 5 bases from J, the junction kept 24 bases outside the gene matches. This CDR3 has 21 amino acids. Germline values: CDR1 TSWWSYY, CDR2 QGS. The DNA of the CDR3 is TGTGCTCTTGGGGAACTACTCCCCGACGCCGGCGAGGTACTGGGGATAGATAAACTCATCTTT. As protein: CALGELLPDAGEVLGIDKLIF.